This TCR beta chain was documented in a study of cytomegalovirus exposure and HLA in healthy donors (dated by TCRdb to about 2017). Turning to the overall study: According to an earlier analysis of several hundred of the donors, some 170 million T cells yielded 90 million to 140 million unique TCR beta sequences and more than 250 Gb of sequence data. Approximately 300 gigabases of sequencing data and 91 million or so unique TCR sequences made up an early release that covered approximately 700 HLA-typed donors. Of the 300 to 500 genotyped donors, more than 75% were placed in the genetic ancestry cluster associated with self-reported Caucasian donors. The study was designed to test whether signatures of past pathogen exposure could be identified by cataloging public T cell receptors. The study used immunosequencing to profile the T cell repertoires of several hundred subjects and linked those repertoires to cytomegalovirus serostatus. A separate validation cohort of approximately 120 different subjects was used in addition to the roughly 640-subject first cohort. High-throughput TCR immunosequencing, statistical association of individual TCRs with disease status, and machine learning were combined to predict cytomegalovirus infection status. In a later analysis, previously published TCR beta repertoires from 600 to 850 donors were re-analyzed and high-resolution HLA genotyping was added so that TCR occurrence patterns could be studied. In the later analysis, no new phenotypic data were used to find candidate immune exposures; instead, reliance was placed on TCR beta sequences and their occurrence across donors. To decide whether each TCR beta V gene segment behaved as functional or pseudogenic, an earlier analysis of some 540 of the donors relied on high-throughput TCR beta sequencing. Donor age, sex, ethnicity and CMV serostatus were collected together with the repertoire data. In a later genetic analysis, genome-wide SNP genotypes for about three fifths of the roughly 670 donors were used, and that subset was treated as a discovery cohort. Every repertoire in the discovery cohort had been generated on one and the same sequencing platform. Both class I and class II loci were covered by HLA typing, at four-digit resolution. Typing coverage varied by locus: about 629-640 donors for A, B, C, DRB1 and DQB1; 500 to 550 for DQA1; nearly 610 for DPA1; roughly 450 for DPB1. Because of strong linkage in the cohort, roughly five DR-DQ haplotypes were treated as single units for association and clustering. Across approximately 400 genotyped donors of the cohort, an average of about 240,000 unique TCR beta nucleotide sequences per donor were sequenced, and roughly 17% of those sequences were non-productive. What the study reported, not specific to this receptor: Immune exposure information for the cohort was limited to CMV serostatus. Some IMGT-functional V segments, including TRBV6-2 and TRBV6-3, could not be distinguished by the 87-base-pair reads and were therefore excluded. Roughly uniform sequencing depth across donors was assumed in presence/absence analyses, although this assumption may not hold. Correlated functional status among segregating V segments might be attributable to linkage disequilibrium, but an unknown experimental factor could not be ruled out. Most TCR sequences were seen in very few donors, while some public TCRs were found in many individuals. Most CMV-associated TCR beta chains appeared to be HLA-restricted in a later analysis, and the HLA associations seemed to be driven largely by CMV exposure. The study listed approximately 160 TCR beta chains as associated with cytomegalovirus. A later analysis reported that several top co-occurrence clusters appeared linked to parvovirus B19, influenza, CMV and Epstein-Barr virus. The authors suggested that the approach could potentially be generalized to other disease states and immunological phenotypes. In an earlier analysis of under 600 of the donors, most TCR beta V segments were observed in productive rearrangements about 87% or about 30% of the time, broadly matching IMGT annotations. A later genetic analysis reported fewer N-insertions in productive TCRs among donors in an Asian-associated ancestry cluster than the roughly 700-donor mean. Because HLA typing was unavailable for some donors at each locus, only the typed subset was used in association tests. Strong co-occurrence of HLA alleles, especially DR and DQ, made assigning TCR associations to individual alleles difficult. A later analysis found that TCR association rates varied across HLA loci, with DRB1 alleles showing the most associated TCRs and HLA-C alleles the fewest. Only TCR beta chains were sequenced in this cohort, and the absence of alpha or paired-chain data limited detectable features. A later analysis found that HLA-associated TCR beta chains were more clonally expanded and had lower generation probabilities than equally common non-associated chains. In both the original and validation cohorts, the classifier was reported to diagnose cytomegalovirus status with high specificity and sensitivity. Three of the identified cytomegalovirus-associated TCR beta chains were confirmed in vitro to be specific for cytomegalovirus antigens. A group of highly shared sequence variants was considered likely to be a technical artifact of the sequencing pipeline. Over 15 rarely observed V segments, including chromosome 9 orphons, were excluded from the earlier analysis of approximately 500 of the donors because counts were too low. In a later analysis, about 16,000 TCR beta sequences were associated with specific HLA alleles at a false discovery rate of 0.05. A later genetic analysis associated a missense DCLRE1C variant with V-gene and J-gene trimming of TCR beta chains, and an independent cohort replicated the association. A further reported finding was that TCR beta sequences accurately predicted the HLA-A and HLA-B alleles for most subjects in the first cohort.

Libraries came from the immunoSEQ multiplex PCR assay. A mixture of 60 forward primers for TCR Vbeta segments and 13 reverse primers for TCR Jbeta segments was used in the multiplex PCR. Amplification of the CDR3 region of rearranged TCR beta genes was performed with a multiplex PCR assay on genomic DNA. Amplified TCR beta libraries were sequenced as 87-base-pair reads on the Illumina HiSeq System. For the original study's pipeline: Across the 700 or so repertoires, a later analysis counted some 80 million unique TCR beta chains, 9 million to 14 million of which were shared by at least two donors. To remove PCR and sequencing errors, raw reads were error-corrected and collapsed into unique sequences using a nearest-neighbor algorithm that merged closely related sequences. To assign V, D and J gene segments, CDR3 sequences were aligned to IMGT reference sequences. Each retained sequence needed at least a six-nucleotide match to both a V gene segment and a J gene segment. Rearrangements were called productive when the CDR3 lacked stop codons and stayed in frame with V and J; all others were non-productive. Following IMGT convention, CDR3 was defined as the stretch from the second conserved V-encoded cysteine up to the conserved J-encoded phenylalanine. Sequences without an unambiguous match to a single V gene segment were excluded from the earlier analysis of approximately 560 of the donors. In an earlier analysis of 587 of the donors, V segments were called functional above 56.7% productive rearrangements and were called segregating when the between-donor standard deviation exceeded 5%. A statistical classification framework was developed to diagnose cytomegalovirus status using the catalog of TCR beta chain sequences. V and J gene assignment, in a later analysis, came from comparing TCR nucleotide sequences with IMGT/GENE-DB human TR gene sequences. In a later analysis, CDR3 sequences and most-parsimonious VDJ recombination scenarios were assigned using the TCRdist pipeline. In a later analysis, each TCR beta chain was defined by its CDR3 amino acid sequence together with its V-gene family, and reads without a unique V-gene family were excluded. A later analysis removed 592 highly shared, low-generation-probability nucleotide sequences to deal with suspected cross-contamination and a sequencing artifact. In a later analysis, a clonal expansion index for each public chain was calculated from normalized within-repertoire ranks of inferred template counts. A later analysis computed generation probabilities with a VDJ recombination model fitted to out-of-frame rearrangements, and checked the results against IGoR. In a later analysis, TCR-TCR, TCR-HLA and TCR-CMV co-occurrence was scored with hypergeometric tests, and a repertoire-size bias correction was applied to TCR pairs. A later analysis estimated false discovery rates by permuting HLA or CMV assignments 20 times. In a later analysis, co-occurring TCRs were grouped using DBSCAN, and TCRdist sequence similarity was added for clustering within HLA-allele-positive subsets. Repertoires with fewer than 30,000 or more than 120,000 public chains, plus five repertoires with anomalous nucleotide sharing, were excluded from co-occurrence clustering. TCRdb mirrors the immuneACCESS table, restricted to in-frame sequences. Some clones are absent from its copies; in checked studies, under half trace to an unresolved V gene, and the reason for the others is unknown. The DNA gave D and trimming, while V, J and clone size come from that table. For this sample there are about 180,000 clones; roughly 78% appear just once. The top ten clonotypes cover 1.5% to 2% of the sample.

Spanning cysteine to phenylalanine, the CDR3 consists of 15 amino acids. Just CDR3 DNA is preserved here, 45 bases in frame from base 1. CDR1 and CDR2, looked up from the germline V gene (reference sequence), are LNHDA and SQIVND. Unmatched junction bases come to 3, with V trimmed by 1 base and J by 8 bases. The cohort consisted of more than 650 healthy bone marrow donors. All cohort members were sampled while nominally healthy, although unrecorded immune exposures were likely present. The donor tested CMV seronegative and was one of the 352 seronegative cohort members. Each donor provided a peripheral blood sample, and peripheral blood mononuclear cells were used for TCR beta sequencing. Genomic DNA extraction from the blood cell samples was performed with the Qiagen DNeasy Blood Extraction Kit. This clone was found a few times. Its antigen remains unidentified. The record has no base qualities; no much larger clone is one base away.

Sequenced material: PBMCs. The origin of this receptor is a woman aged 25 to 39 in good health and CMV-seronegative. Rearrangement joined TRBV19 to TRBJ2-6; 9 bases in between match TRBD1. The CDR3: CASSIGGTGTNVLTF. The DNA sequence reads TGTGCCAGTAGTATAGGCGGGACAGGGACCAACGTCCTGACTTTC.